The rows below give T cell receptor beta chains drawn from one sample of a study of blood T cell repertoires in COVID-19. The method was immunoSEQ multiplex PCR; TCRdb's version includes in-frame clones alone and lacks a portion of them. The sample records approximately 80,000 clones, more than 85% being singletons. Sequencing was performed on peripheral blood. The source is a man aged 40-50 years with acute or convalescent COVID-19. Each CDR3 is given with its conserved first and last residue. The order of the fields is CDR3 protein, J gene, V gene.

CDR3aa: CASSGDRLAGGGADTQYF
j_gene: TRBJ2-3
v_gene: TRBV2

CDR3aa: CASSLAGGRTDTQYF
j_gene: TRBJ2-3
v_gene: TRBV4-1

CDR3aa: CASSLAGYGNTIYF
j_gene: TRBJ1-3
v_gene: TRBV5-1

CDR3aa: CASRTEREYNEQFF
j_gene: TRBJ2-1
v_gene: TRBV5-1

CDR3aa: CASRRTGDTEAFF
j_gene: TRBJ1-1
v_gene: TRBV6-4

CDR3aa: CASRRLTGTGHGYTF
j_gene: TRBJ1-2
v_gene: TRBV5-1

CDR3aa: CATKRGDRSGELFF
j_gene: TRBJ2-2
v_gene: TRBV6-1

CDR3aa: CASSFHGSNQPQHF
j_gene: TRBJ1-5
v_gene: TRBV27

CDR3aa: CASSHDSGGPYEQYF
j_gene: TRBJ2-7
v_gene: TRBV5-6

CDR3aa: CASSIYSPNTGELFF
j_gene: TRBJ2-2
v_gene: TRBV19

CDR3aa: CASSPKTLQGSTEAFF
j_gene: TRBJ1-1
v_gene: TRBV18

CDR3aa: CASRQGPGSYGYTF
j_gene: TRBJ1-2
v_gene: TRBV27

CDR3aa: CASRTHASSFTEAFF
j_gene: TRBJ1-1
v_gene: TRBV19

CDR3aa: CASGFGTSSPYEQYF
j_gene: TRBJ2-7
v_gene: TRBV12-5

CDR3aa: CASSELSGDYNEQFF
j_gene: TRBJ2-1
v_gene: TRBV6-1

CDR3aa: CASSLFPPDSFMNTEAFF
j_gene: TRBJ1-1
v_gene: TRBV7-2

CDR3aa: CASSRDREETGNTIYF
j_gene: TRBJ1-3
v_gene: TRBV18

CDR3aa: CASTTGTSSTGELFF
j_gene: TRBJ2-2
v_gene: TRBV7-8

CDR3aa: CSVTETSTDTQYF
j_gene: TRBJ2-3
v_gene: TRBV29-1

CDR3aa: CASRPSATNYGYTF
j_gene: TRBJ1-2
v_gene: TRBV30

CDR3aa: CASRWTSGYSYNEQFF
j_gene: TRBJ2-1
v_gene: TRBV27

CDR3aa: CASSREGGTYEVTQYF
j_gene: TRBJ2-3
v_gene: TRBV5-6

CDR3aa: CAWSKVGRMTEAFF
j_gene: TRBJ1-1
v_gene: TRBV30

CDR3aa: CASSLVPGTFYGYTF
j_gene: TRBJ1-2
v_gene: TRBV7-2

CDR3aa: CASSLGTQESSPLHF
j_gene: TRBJ1-6
v_gene: TRBV5-8

CDR3aa: CASTGEGGYGYTF
j_gene: TRBJ1-2
v_gene: TRBV2

CDR3aa: CASSPEVWQPQHF
j_gene: TRBJ1-5
v_gene: TRBV6-5

CDR3aa: CASSLDRTSAYEQYF
j_gene: TRBJ2-7
v_gene: TRBV11-2

CDR3aa: CASSYSSGRTDTQYF
j_gene: TRBJ2-3
v_gene: TRBV6-5